This passage covers 25 T cell receptor beta chains from one sample sequenced in a study of preoperative IRX-2 immunotherapy in early breast cancer. Clones were read by immunoSEQ multiplex PCR, and TCRdb kept only the in-frame ones, dropping some. The sample contains 35,000 to 50,000 clones, 85% to 95% of which appear only once. Treatment indicated: preoperative locoregional IRX-2 cytokine immunotherapy. The sample was tumor tissue, taken after IRX-2 immunotherapy. These receptors came from a human donor with breast cancer.

The chain couples TRBV7-8 to TRBJ2-1; no firm D call. The V and J ends lost 8 bases and 0 bases respectively, with 8 bases between them. CDR3 size: 13 residues. CDR1 SGHVS and CDR2 FQNEAQ come from the germline V gene. The CDR3 bases are TGTGCCAGCCTCCCATACTCCTACAATGAGCAGTTCTTC. It codes for CASLPYSYNEQFF.

The chain couples TRBV19 to TRBJ1-5; D may be TRBD1 (5 bases). The V end lost 3 bases, the J end lost 5 bases, and 8 bases lay between the germline ends. Germline V lookup: CDR1 LNHDA, CDR2 SQIVND (reference sequence). There are 13 residues in the CDR3. The CDR3 protein is CASSIQGDQPQHF. The CDR3 region has the DNA TGTGCCAGTAGTATCCAGGGTGATCAGCCCCAGCATTTT.

The chain joins TRBV28 to TRBJ2-3; D is uncertain. Germline-derived CDR1 and CDR2 are MDHEN and SYDVKM. V was clipped by 6 bases and J by 1 base, with 14 bases between them. CDR3 length: 15 residues. This CDR3 is CASRSFVSGTDTQYF. CDR3 DNA: TGTGCCAGCAGGTCTTTTGTTTCGGGCACAGATACGCAGTATTTT. Based on the CDR3 plus reference TRBV28 and TRBJ2-3, the full variable domain is DVKVTQSSRYLVKRTGEKVFLECVQDMDHENMFWYRQDPGLGLRLIYFSYDVKMKEKGDIPEGYSVSREKKERFSLILESASTNQTSMYLCASRSFVSGTDTQYFGPGTRLTVL.

The sample holds one count of this clone. The chain joins TRBV5-1 to TRBJ2-7; TRBD2 agrees at 9 bases. This CDR3 spans 15 amino acids. The V and J ends lost 0 bases and 4 bases, in that order; junction bases with no gene match: 5. The germline CDR1 and CDR2 sequences are SGHRS and YFSETQ. CDR3 sequence: CASSLVAAGGYEQYF. Written as DNA, the CDR3 is TGCGCCAGCAGCTTGGTAGCAGCGGGAGGTTACGAGCAGTACTTC.

The chain joins TRBV10-3 to TRBJ1-5; D remains unclear. The CDR3 has 13 residues. Germline CDR1 and CDR2: ENHRY and SYGVKD. Deletions cut 5 bases from V and 5 bases from J, with 10 bases between. CDR3 DNA sequence: TGTGCCATCAGTTTAGACCAAGATCAGCCCCAGCATTTT. This gives the protein CAISLDQDQPQHF.

Of note for this clone: Germline is not matched at one junction end, which may reflect a read error. CDR3 DNA: TGTGCCAGCAGCTTAGCCCTTCCGACGGACGGCCCATATTCGCACTTC. Protein sequence: CASSLALPTDGPYSHF. The chain uses TRBV7-9 and TRBJ2-5; D ambiguous. This CDR3 has 16 amino acids. Germline loops: CDR1 SEHNR, CDR2 FQNEAQ (reference sequence).

The chain is built from TRBV6-6 and TRBJ2-3; no reliable D call. Trimming took off 4 bases at V and 2 bases at J, with 7 bases between the two ends. The germline V gene encodes CDR1 MNHNY and CDR2 SVGAGI (reference sequence). This CDR3 region has 13 residues. The DNA of the CDR3 is TGTGCCAGCAGTTTGGAGCCCACAGATACGCAGTATTTT. This encodes CASSLEPTDTQYF.

The chain has TRBV4-3 and TRBJ1-4; 7 bases map to TRBD1. The length of the CDR3 is 15 residues. V was pared by 1 base and J by 11 bases, with 10 bases of the junction left unmatched. The V gene's germline CDR1 is LGHNA and CDR2 YSLEER. CDR3 coding DNA: TGCGCCAGCAGCCAAGTGGCAGGGGGGATTGGGAAACTGTTTTTT. This codes for CASSQVAGGIGKLFF.

V and J are TRBV4-2 and TRBJ2-1; 9 nucleotides align to TRBD1. The V gene's germline CDR1 is LGHNA and CDR2 YNFKEQ. The V segment lost 0 bases and the J segment 2 bases; nucleotides outside the gene matches: 8. The CDR3 covers 18 residues. The CDR3 DNA follows: TGTGCCAGCAGCCAAGATCCCCCCGGACAGGGGACCTACAATGAGCAGTTCTTC. It encodes CASSQDPPGQGTYNEQFF.

The V call is TRBV27, the J call TRBJ2-7; a weak D match, TRBD2 (5 bases). This CDR3 is 14 amino acids long. V was clipped by 2 bases and J by 0 bases, with 8 bases between them. Germline-derived CDR1 and CDR2 are MNHEY and SMNVEV (reference sequence). The CDR3 region has the DNA TGTGCCAGCAGTTTAAACCGGGGCTCCTACGAGCAGTACTTC. Its translation: CASSLNRGSYEQYF.

The count of this clone is one. This chain links TRBV4-1 with TRBJ1-1, with D unresolved. Trimming left V 1 base short and J 4 bases short, with 16 bases between. This CDR3 region has 16 residues. Germline V lookup: CDR1 MGHRA, CDR2 YSYEKL. CDR3 protein: CASSQGYGPPGTEAFF. CDR3 bases: TGCGCCAGCAGCCAAGGGTATGGGCCCCCGGGCACTGAAGCTTTCTTT.

The chain is built from TRBV5-4 and TRBJ2-7; TRBD2 agrees at 8 bases. The CDR3 is 14 residues long. Germline V lookup: CDR1 SGHNT, CDR2 YYREEE (reference sequence). The junction had 12 bases not matched to a gene; V was cut back by 6 bases and J by 7 bases. The DNA for the CDR3 is TGTGCCAGCACCTATTCCGGGGGGGCCCGGGAGCAGTACTTC. Its translation is CASTYSGGAREQYF.

This clone has a single count. The V and J genes are TRBV7-2 and TRBJ2-5; no reliable D call. Germline V gene lookup returns CDR1 SGHTA and CDR2 FQGNSA. The CDR3 length is 14 residues. The V end lost 0 bases, the J end lost 1 base, and 6 bases lay between the germline ends. DNA for the CDR3: TGTGCCAGCAGCTTAGCTCGAGTCCAAGAGACCCAGTACTTC. This gives the protein CASSLARVQETQYF.

The rearrangement links TRBV7-9 to TRBJ1-3; no clear D. Per the germline V gene, CDR1 is SEHNR and CDR2 is FQNEAQ (reference sequence). This CDR3 contains 14 residues. V lost 5 bases, J lost 4 bases, and 12 bases lay in between. CDR3 DNA sequence: TGTGCCAGCAGCGCGTGGGAACCCGGAAACACCATATATTTT. Encoded protein: CASSAWEPGNTIYF.

The chain couples TRBV18 to TRBJ1-2, with 9 bases identical to TRBD1. Trimming took 3 bases from V and 7 from J; bases not matched to a gene: 18. The CDR3 totals 18 residues. From germline, CDR1 is KGHSH and CDR2 LQKENI. Written as DNA, the CDR3 is TGTGCCAGCTCACCTAATTTCCCTCGGACAGGGGCGCATCGTGGCTACACCTTC. This encodes CASSPNFPRTGAHRGYTF.

The table lists this clone with a count of one. J is TRBJ2-7 and V is TRBV28, with D maybe TRBD2 (5 bases). CDR3 length equals 16 residues. Trimming pared 3 bases from V and 0 bases from J, leaving 15 bases between. Per germline, CDR1 MDHEN and CDR2 SYDVKM. CDR3 coding DNA: TGTGCCAGCAGTTTGCTCTCCGGACTGCACTCCTACGAGCAGTACTTC. This sequence encodes CASSLLSGLHSYEQYF.

The chain combines TRBV14 with TRBJ2-5; 9 bases are a match to TRBD2. The CDR3 extends over 15 amino acids. CDR1 is SGHDN and CDR2 is FVKESK in the germline V gene. The V and J ends lost 1 base and 2 bases, in that order; junction bases with no gene match: 2. The CDR3 nucleotides are TGTGCCAGCAGCCAAGGGACTAGCGAGCAAGAGACCCAGTACTTC. It codes for CASSQGTSEQETQYF.

V gene TRBV28 combines with J gene TRBJ1-1; D is unclear. The V and J ends lost 3 bases and 7 bases respectively, with 9 bases between them. Germline V lookup: CDR1 MDHEN, CDR2 SYDVKM. The CDR3 has 12 residues. CDR3 sequence: CASSFGKSEAFF. The CDR3 coding sequence is TGTGCCAGCAGTTTTGGGAAAAGTGAAGCTTTCTTT.

This clone showed up just once. J is TRBJ1-3 and V is TRBV5-1, with 8 bases aligning to TRBD1. The CDR3 spans 16 residues. Germline lookup yields CDR1 SGHRS and CDR2 YFSETQ. The V gene end was trimmed by 2 bases and the J gene end by 0 bases; junction bases not matched to a gene: 4. CDR3 region: CASSFGQGSSGNTIYF. The CDR3, as DNA: TGCGCCAGCAGCTTCGGACAGGGCTCCTCTGGAAACACCATATATTTT.

The rearrangement joins TRBV6-6 to TRBJ2-3, with TRBD1 matching over 12 bases. With V trimmed by 2 bases and J by 5 bases, 5 bases remained unmatched. There are 16 residues in the CDR3. Germline V gene sequence: CDR1 MNHNY, CDR2 SVGAGI (reference sequence). CDR3 in DNA: TGTGCCAGCAGTTACATGTGGGACAGGGGGCAAGATACGCAGTATTTT. Translated, it gives CASSYMWDRGQDTQYF.

The chain uses TRBV7-9 and TRBJ2-7, with 12 bases that match TRBD2. J gave up 3 bases and V 5 bases, and 2 bases lay outside the gene matches. Per germline, CDR1 SEHNR and CDR2 FQNEAQ (reference sequence). The CDR3 sequence is 14 residues long. The DNA for the CDR3 is TGTGCCAGCAGCCAGACTAGCGGGAGCTACGAGCAGTACTTC. Protein: CASSQTSGSYEQYF.

This clone was seen more than once but under ten times. The V gene is TRBV18, the J gene TRBJ1-2; D ambiguous. Trimming took 3 bases from V and 6 from J, leaving 11 bases between them. Looked up from germline, CDR1 is KGHSH and CDR2 is LQKENI. The CDR3 runs to 13 residues. The CDR3 DNA sequence: TGTGCCAGCTCACCTTCAGGATTTCATGGCTACACCTTC. Encoded protein: CASSPSGFHGYTF.

The chain carries TRBV6-5 and TRBJ2-3; tentatively, D is TRBD1 (5 bases). Germline V CDR1 and CDR2: MNHEY, SVGAGI. V was shortened by 6 bases and J by 0 bases, with 13 bases between the two germline ends. The CDR3 loop spans 15 amino acids. The CDR3 DNA is TGTGCCAGCAGACGACAGCAACCTAGCACAGATACGCAGTATTTT. Residues: CASRRQQPSTDTQYF.

The rearrangement links TRBV28 to TRBJ2-3; tentatively, D is TRBD2 (5 bases). Per germline, CDR1 MDHEN and CDR2 SYDVKM. The CDR3 loop spans 14 amino acids. V was shortened by 5 bases and J by 2 bases, with 11 bases between the two germline ends. In DNA, the CDR3 is TGTGCCAGCAGTCTCCCTAGCCCCACAGATACGCAGTATTTT. Its protein is CASSLPSPTDTQYF.

This chain links TRBV4-2 with TRBJ1-2; D is unresolved. Germline V lookup: CDR1 LGHNA, CDR2 YNFKEQ. This CDR3 is 13 amino acids long. Trimming removed 0 bases from V and 7 bases from J, with 9 bases in between. CDR3 in amino acids: CASSQDGVSGYTF. CDR3 coding DNA: TGTGCCAGCAGCCAAGATGGAGTCTCTGGCTACACCTTC.